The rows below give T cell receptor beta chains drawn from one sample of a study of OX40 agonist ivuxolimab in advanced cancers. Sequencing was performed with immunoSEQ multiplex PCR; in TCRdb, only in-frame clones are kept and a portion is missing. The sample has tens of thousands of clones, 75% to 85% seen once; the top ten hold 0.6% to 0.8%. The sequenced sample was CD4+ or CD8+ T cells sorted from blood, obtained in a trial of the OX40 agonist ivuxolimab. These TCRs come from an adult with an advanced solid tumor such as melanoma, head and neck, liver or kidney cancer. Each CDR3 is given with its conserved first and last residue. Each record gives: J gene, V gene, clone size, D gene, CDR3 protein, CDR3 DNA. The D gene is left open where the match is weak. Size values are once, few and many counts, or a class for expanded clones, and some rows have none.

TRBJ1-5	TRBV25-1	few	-	CASSDPCFRRIDQPQHF	TGTGCCAGCAGTGACCCGTGCTTCAGGCGGATAGACCAGCCCCAGCATTTT
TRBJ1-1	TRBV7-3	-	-	CASSPSGLNTEAFF	TGTGCCAGCAGCCCTAGCGGCTTGAACACTGAAGCTTTCTTT
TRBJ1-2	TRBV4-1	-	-	CASSQGPADANYGYTF	TGCGCCAGCAGCCAAGGGCCAGCTGATGCTAACTATGGCTACACCTTC
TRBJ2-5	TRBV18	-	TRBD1	CASSPLRTGQETQYF	TGTGCCAGCTCACCACTGAGGACAGGGCAAGAGACCCAGTACTTC
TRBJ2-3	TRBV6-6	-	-	CASSYSGPVDTQYF	TGTGCCAGCAGTTACTCAGGACCGGTAGATACGCAGTATTTT
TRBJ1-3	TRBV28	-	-	CASSPNSGGGTIYF	TGTGCCAGCAGCCCTAATTCTGGAGGGGGCACCATATATTTT
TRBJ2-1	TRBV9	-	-	CASSSLGGRDEQFF	TGTGCCAGCAGCTCCCTGGGGGGCAGAGATGAGCAGTTCTTC
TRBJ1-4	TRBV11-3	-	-	CASSFGGAGEKLFF	TGTGCCAGCAGCTTCGGGGGGGCGGGTGAAAAACTGTTTTTT
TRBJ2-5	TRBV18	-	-	CASSLSQKETQYF	TGTGCCAGCTCACTCAGCCAAAAAGAGACCCAGTACTTC
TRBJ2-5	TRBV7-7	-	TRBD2	CASSPGLGGGPQYF	TGTGCCAGCAGCCCGGGACTAGGTGGCGGACCCCAGTACTTC
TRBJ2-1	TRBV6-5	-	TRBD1	CASSYYGTGAYNEQFF	TGTGCCAGCAGTTACTATGGGACAGGGGCCTACAATGAGCAGTTCTTC
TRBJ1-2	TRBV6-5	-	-	CASSKLLGNYGYTF	TGTGCCAGCAGTAAACTACTGGGAAACTATGGCTACACCTTC
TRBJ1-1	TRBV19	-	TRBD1	CASSTTWTGGTEAFF	TGTGCCAGTAGTACCACGTGGACAGGGGGCACTGAAGCTTTCTTT
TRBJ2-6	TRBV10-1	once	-	CASSAITQSRANVLTF	TGCGCCAGCAGTGCTATCACACAAAGTCGGGCCAACGTCCTGACTTTC
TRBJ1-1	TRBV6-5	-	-	CASSYLVNTEAFF	TGTGCCAGCAGTTACTTGGTGAACACTGAAGCTTTCTTT
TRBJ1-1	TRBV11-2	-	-	CASSDIGLLGDTEAFF	TGTGCCAGCAGCGATATCGGACTCCTGGGAGACACTGAAGCTTTCTTT
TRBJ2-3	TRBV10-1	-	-	CASSDGSDTQYF	TGCGCCAGCAGTGATGGGTCTGATACGCAGTATTTT
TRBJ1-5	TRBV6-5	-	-	CASSRGVLGQPQHF	TGTGCCAGCTCTAGGGGGGTTCTTGGTCAGCCCCAGCATTTT